This TCR beta chain was recorded in a study of blood T cells in healthy people across ages. Overall study: About one barcoded beta molecule per two T cells was captured by template switching.

The V gene's germline CDR1 is MNHEY and CDR2 SMNVEV (reference sequence). The CDR3 is 17 amino acids. The second PCR ran about 6 to 12 cycles with a sample-barcoded 5' primer and J-beta primers. In TCRdb, the 5' RACE reads were re-called with MiXCR into one record per CDR3 protein. This sample has some 1.5 million distinct CDR3 sequences, with roughly 27% found just once. Concerning this clonotype: Germline is not matched at one junction end, which may reflect a read error.

The sample comprised blood. This chain joins TRBV27 and TRBJ2-5, with 9 bases lining up with TRBD2. The receptor was derived from a woman aged 25 to 39 in good health. Written as DNA, the CDR3 is TGTGCCAGCAGTTTATCGGGTCGGGCTAGCGGGACGGGTGAGCTGTTCTTC. It translates to CASSLSGRASGTGELFF.